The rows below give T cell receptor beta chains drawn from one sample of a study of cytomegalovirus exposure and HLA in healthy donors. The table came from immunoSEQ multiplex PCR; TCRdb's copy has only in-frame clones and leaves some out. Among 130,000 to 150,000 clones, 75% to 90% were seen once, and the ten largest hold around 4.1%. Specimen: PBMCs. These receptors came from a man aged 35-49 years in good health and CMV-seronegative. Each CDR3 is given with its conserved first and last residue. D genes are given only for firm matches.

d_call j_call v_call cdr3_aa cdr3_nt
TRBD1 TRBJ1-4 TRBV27 CASSRDRGREKLFF TGTGCCAGCAGTCGGGACAGGGGGAGGGAAAAACTGTTTTTT
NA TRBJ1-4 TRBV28 CASSSPGGINEKLFF TGTGCCAGCAGCTCACCGGGGGGTATTAATGAAAAACTGTTTTTT
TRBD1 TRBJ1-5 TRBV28 CASSGDRGVRGNQPQHF TGTGCCAGCAGTGGAGACAGGGGCGTTCGGGGCAATCAGCCCCAGCATTTT
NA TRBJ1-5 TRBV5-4 CASSLSGNQPQHF TGTGCCAGCAGCTTGTCGGGGAATCAGCCCCAGCATTTT
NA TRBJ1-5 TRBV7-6 CASSADSGGRPQHF TGTGCCAGCAGCGCGGACAGCGGAGGTCGGCCCCAGCATTTT
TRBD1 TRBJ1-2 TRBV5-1 CASSLKGPGQGVGYGYTF TGCGCCAGCAGCTTGAAAGGACCGGGACAGGGGGTCGGGTATGGCTACACCTTC
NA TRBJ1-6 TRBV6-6 CASRYTGNSYNSPLHF TGTGCCAGCAGATACACAGGGAACTCCTATAATTCACCCCTCCACTTT
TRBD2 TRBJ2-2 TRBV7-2 CASRPGLAGPGELFF TGTGCCAGCAGACCCGGACTAGCGGGGCCCGGGGAGCTGTTTTTT
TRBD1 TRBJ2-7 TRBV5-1 CASSFPDRDYEQYF TGCGCCAGCAGCTTTCCTGACAGGGACTACGAGCAGTACTTC
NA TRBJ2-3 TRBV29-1 CSDADTSTDTQYF TGCAGCGATGCCGATACTAGCACAGATACGCAGTATTTT
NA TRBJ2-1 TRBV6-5 CASRHPRQGGEQFF TGTGCCAGCAGGCACCCCCGGCAGGGGGGCGAGCAGTTCTTC
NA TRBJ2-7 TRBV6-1 CASSEPPTAGSYEQYF TGTGCCAGCAGTGAACCACCGACTGCAGGGTCCTACGAGCAGTACTTC
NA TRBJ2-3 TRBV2 CASNSFTDTQYF TGTGCCAGCAATAGTTTTACAGATACGCAGTATTTT
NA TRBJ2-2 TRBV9 CASSVGTRGLFF TGTGCCAGCAGCGTAGGGACTCGGGGGCTGTTTTTT